The present TCR beta chain was sequenced within a study of control samples from healthy donors and cancer patients. The CDR3 spans 16 residues. The germline CDR1 and CDR2 sequences are LNHNV and YYDKDF (reference sequence). The data were produced by immunoSEQ multiplex PCR, yet TCRdb's version contains in-frame clones alone and is incomplete. The sample records tens of thousands of clones, roughly 77% being singletons. This clone was detected once. A single base separates this from a much larger clone, so it may be a read error. Different DNA sequences within this sample yield the same CDR3. What was sequenced was formalin-fixed, paraffin-embedded tissue. The rearrangement uses TRBV15 and TRBJ2-1, with a possible D match to TRBD2 (6 bases). The clonotype originates from a male donor with melanoma. The CDR3: CATSSGGLVSYNEQFF. The CDR3 coding sequence is TGTGCCACCAGCAGCGGGGGACTTGTCTCCTACAATGAGCAATTCTTC.